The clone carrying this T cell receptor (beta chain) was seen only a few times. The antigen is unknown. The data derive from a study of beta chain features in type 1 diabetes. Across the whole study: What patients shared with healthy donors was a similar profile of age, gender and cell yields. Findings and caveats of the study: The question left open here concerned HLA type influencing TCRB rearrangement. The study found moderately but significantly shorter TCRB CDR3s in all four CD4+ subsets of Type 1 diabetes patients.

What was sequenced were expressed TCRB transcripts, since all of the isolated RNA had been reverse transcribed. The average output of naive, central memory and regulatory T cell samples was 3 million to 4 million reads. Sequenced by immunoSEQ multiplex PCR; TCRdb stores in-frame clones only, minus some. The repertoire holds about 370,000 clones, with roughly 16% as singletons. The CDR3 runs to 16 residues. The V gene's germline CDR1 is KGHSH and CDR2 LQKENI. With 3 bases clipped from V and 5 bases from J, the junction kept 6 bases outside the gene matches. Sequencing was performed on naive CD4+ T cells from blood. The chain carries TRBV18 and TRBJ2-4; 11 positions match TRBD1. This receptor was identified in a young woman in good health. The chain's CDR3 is CASSPRTGGPQNIQYF. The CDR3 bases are TGTGCCAGCTCACCGAGGACAGGGGGCCCGCAAAACATTCAGTACTTC.